What follows are 21 T cell receptor beta chains derived from one specimen sequenced in a study of cytomegalovirus exposure and HLA in healthy donors. Vbeta (60) and Jbeta (13) primers were used in the PCR. TCRdb's copy holds only in-frame clones and misses some; the assay was immunoSEQ multiplex PCR. The sample consists of roughly 130,000 clones, under 70% of them appearing once. Sequences were obtained from PBMCs. The receptors come from a man younger than 30 in good health and CMV-seronegative.

This clone was detected only once. This chain uses TRBV5-1 with TRBJ1-2; possibly TRBD1 for D (5 bases). Germline CDR1 SGHRS, CDR2 YFSETQ. The CDR3 consists of 15 residues. The ends were cut back, 4 bases at V and 4 bases at J, with 17 bases in the middle. The CDR3 sequence is CASSPEAGYSYGYTF. Written as DNA, the CDR3 is TGCGCCAGCAGCCCCGAGGCAGGGTACAGCTATGGCTACACCTTC.

The J gene is TRBJ1-5, the V gene TRBV18, with TRBD1 matching 9 bases. V gave up 3 bases and J gave up 2 bases; unmatched junction bases: 8. This CDR3 is 17 amino acids long. Germline V CDR1 and CDR2: KGHSH, LQKENI. CDR3 sequence: CASSPNSDRGGNQPQHF. CDR3 DNA sequence: TGTGCCAGCTCACCGAATTCGGACAGGGGTGGCAATCAGCCCCAGCATTTT.

The gene calls are TRBV28 and TRBJ2-5, with 12 bases that match TRBD1. The CDR3 is 14 residues long. Trimming cost V 6 bases and J 9 bases; bases outside gene matches: 8. Germline lookup yields CDR1 MDHEN and CDR2 SYDVKM. CDR3 in amino acids: CASRGQGAGEAQYF. CDR3 DNA: TGTGCCAGCAGGGGACAGGGGGCCGGGGAGGCCCAGTACTTC. The full variable domain, completed using reference TRBV28 and TRBJ2-5, is DVKVTQSSRYLVKRTGEKVFLECVQDMDHENMFWYRQDPGLGLRLIYFSYDVKMKEKGDIPEGYSVSREKKERFSLILESASTNQTSMYLCASRGQGAGEAQYFGPGTRLLVL.

The rearrangement joins TRBV14 to TRBJ2-1, with 11 bases lining up with TRBD1. Trimming at V came to 4 bases and at J to 9 bases, leaving 11 bases not matched to a gene. The CDR3 is 16 residues long. The germline gives CDR1 SGHDN, CDR2 FVKESK. The DNA for the CDR3 is TGTGCCAGCAGCCCACAGATCCGAGGGACAGGGGGTGAGCAGTTCTTC. Amino acids: CASSPQIRGTGGEQFF.

The chain combines TRBV18 with TRBJ2-1; 7 positions agree with TRBD2. Germline CDR1 KGHSH, CDR2 LQKENI. The CDR3 has 17 residues. Trimming at V came to 5 bases and at J to 0 bases, leaving 10 bases not matched to a gene. The CDR3: CASSLTIRGSSYNEQFF. The DNA for the CDR3 is TGTGCCAGCTCATTAACTATCCGCGGGAGCTCCTACAATGAGCAGTTCTTC.

This clone appeared a few times. The chain has TRBV30 and TRBJ1-5; D possibly corresponds to TRBD1 (6 bases). CDR1 GTSNPN and CDR2 SVGIG come from the germline V gene (reference sequence). CDR3 size: 15 residues. Trimming shortened V by 3 bases and J by 6 bases, and 18 bases separated the two germline ends. CDR3 sequence: CAWRGGDGSGQPQHF. The CDR3 region has the DNA TGTGCCTGGAGAGGGGGGGATGGTTCCGGTCAGCCCCAGCATTTT.

Concerning this clone itself: The conserved phenylalanine or tryptophan is not found at the CDR3 terminus, so this likely reflects a read error. The genes are TRBV7-6 and TRBJ2-7; 11 bases fit TRBD2. V shed 5 bases and J 4 bases; nucleotides not matched to a gene: 19. Germline V CDR1 and CDR2: SGHVS, FNYEAQ. The CDR3 length is 19 residues. The chain's CDR3 is CASSPPTSGEVDNHYEQYL. The CDR3 nucleotides are TGTGCCAGCAGCCCGCCGACTAGCGGGGAGGTTGATAATCATTACGAGCAGTACTTG.

The chain employs TRBV11-2 and TRBJ2-7, with 9 bases aligning to TRBD1. Germline assignment: CDR1 SGHAT and CDR2 FQNNGV. The CDR3 is made up of 15 amino acids. V shed 6 bases and J 0 bases; nucleotides not matched to a gene: 6. The CDR3 loop reads CASSRRDRVSYEQYF. Written as DNA, the CDR3 is TGTGCCAGCAGTCGGCGGGACAGGGTCTCCTACGAGCAGTACTTC.

The J gene is TRBJ1-2, the V gene TRBV28, with 9 nucleotides matching TRBD1. Germline CDR1 is MDHEN and CDR2 is SYDVKM. This CDR3 has 16 amino acids. Germline trimming cut 3 bases from V and 3 bases from J; bases unmatched to any gene: 8. The DNA for the CDR3 is TGTGCCAGCAGTTTCCTCCTGGACAGGGGTGACTATGGCTACACCTTC. Translation: CASSFLLDRGDYGYTF.

This clone is a singleton in its sample. The J gene is TRBJ2-5, the V gene TRBV9; TRBD1 is a possible D gene (5 bases). From germline, CDR1 is SGDLS and CDR2 YYNGEE. V was shortened by 4 bases and J by 4 bases, with 17 bases between the two germline ends. CDR3 length: 15 amino acids. The CDR3 DNA sequence: TGTGCCAGCAGCTTGAGATGGGGCCTCCGAGAGACCCAGTACTTC. Encoded protein: CASSLRWGLRETQYF.

The gene calls are TRBV6-6 and TRBJ1-2; possible D gene TRBD1, 6 bases. The CDR3 consists of 15 residues. V lost 8 bases to trimming and J lost 8 bases, with 24 bases between them. Germline CDR1 reads MNHNY; CDR2 reads SVGAGI (reference sequence). CDR3 bases: TGTGCCAGCGGATCACTTGGGGGGCGGGGGAGAGGCTACACCTTC. Translating it yields CASGSLGGRGRGYTF.

The chain carries TRBV19 and TRBJ1-3, with TRBD1 identical over 7 bases. V lost 7 bases to trimming and J lost 8 bases; unmatched junction nucleotides: 17. The CDR3 runs to 16 residues. Germline V gene lookup returns CDR1 LNHDA and CDR2 SQIVND (reference sequence). The CDR3 DNA sequence: TGTGCCAGTACCCCGGTCTACAGGGGAACTTCGGACACCATATATTTT. Protein sequence: CASTPVYRGTSDTIYF.

The chain recombines TRBV6-5 with TRBJ2-3; TRBD2 might be the D (7 bases). The CDR3 runs to 15 residues. Trimming took off 5 bases at V and 5 bases at J, with 17 bases between the two ends. CDR1 and CDR2 from the germline V gene are MNHEY and SVGAGI. CDR3 residues: CASSQWEGVRDTQYF. Written as DNA, the CDR3 is TGTGCCAGCAGTCAGTGGGAGGGGGTTCGAGATACGCAGTATTTT.

CDR3 sequence: CASSLNQGQGWTDTQYF. The CDR3 DNA reads TGTGCCAGCAGTTTAAACCAAGGGCAGGGTTGGACAGATACGCAGTATTTT. The V gene is TRBV27, the J gene TRBJ2-3; perhaps TRBD1 as D (5 bases). The germline V gene has CDR1 MNHEY and CDR2 SMNVEV (reference sequence). V lost 2 bases and J 3 bases, leaving 18 bases between the germline ends. The CDR3 consists of 17 residues.

This chain joins TRBV7-6 and TRBJ2-7, with 7 positions matching TRBD1. V lost 3 bases, J lost 0 bases, and 2 bases stayed unmatched. Germline CDR1 and CDR2: SGHVS and FNYEAQ. The CDR3 is made up of 14 amino acids. The CDR3: CASSFGDSSYEQYF. CDR3 nucleotide sequence: TGTGCCAGCAGCTTCGGGGACAGCTCCTACGAGCAGTACTTC.

The chain has TRBV28 and TRBJ1-2, with D possibly TRBD1 on 6 matching bases. The germline CDR1 and CDR2 sequences are MDHEN and SYDVKM. The CDR3 covers 14 residues. Trimming removed 3 bases at V and 4 bases at J, with 12 bases between. The CDR3: CASSFFGQFYGYTF. DNA of the CDR3: TGTGCCAGCAGTTTTTTTGGACAGTTCTATGGCTACACCTTC.

This clone was detected a few times. CDR3 DNA: TGTGCCAGCAGTTACACCTACAGGGGGCCCAACAATGAGCAGTTCTTC. Translated: CASSYTYRGPNNEQFF. The chain joins TRBV27 to TRBJ2-1; 9 bases align to TRBD1. After removal of 4 bases from V and 5 bases from J, the junction contained 9 bases not matched to a gene. The germline V gene encodes CDR1 MNHEY and CDR2 SMNVEV (reference sequence). The CDR3 sequence is 16 residues long.

This clone is a singleton in its sample. V usage is TRBV5-6 and J usage is TRBJ1-5; maybe TRBD1 (6 bases). V lost 3 bases to trimming and J lost 0 bases, with 13 bases between them. Germline V gene sequence: CDR1 SGHDT, CDR2 YYEEEE. This CDR3 has 16 amino acids. The CDR3 coding sequence is TGTGCCAGCAGCTCCCGACAGGTTGATAGCAATCAGCCCCAGCATTTT. Protein: CASSSRQVDSNQPQHF.

The V and J genes are TRBV5-6 and TRBJ2-2; 10 bases agree with TRBD2. The CDR3 consists of 16 residues. J gave up 2 bases and V 10 bases, and 11 bases lay outside the gene matches. Germline CDR1 reads SGHDT; CDR2 reads YYEEEE. CDR3 DNA sequence: TGTGCCGGTTCAGCGGGACTAGCGACCAACACCGGGGAGCTGTTTTTT. Its protein product is CAGSAGLATNTGELFF.

The V gene is TRBV27, the J gene TRBJ2-7; D possibly corresponds to TRBD2 (5 bases). The CDR3 has 15 residues. Trimming left V 3 bases short and J 5 bases short, with 17 bases between. CDR1 MNHEY and CDR2 SMNVEV come from the germline V gene (reference sequence). The CDR3, as DNA: TGTGCCAGCAGTTTTATGTTCGGACTTAACCACGAGCAGTACTTC. It encodes CASSFMFGLNHEQYF.

V usage is TRBV28 and J usage is TRBJ2-7, with D maybe TRBD2 (7 bases). The CDR3 is 14 residues long. CDR1 is MDHEN and CDR2 is SYDVKM in the germline V gene. V was shortened by 3 bases and J by 2 bases, with 11 bases between the two germline ends. CDR3 amino acids: CASSLGGPPYEQYF. The DNA of the CDR3 is TGTGCCAGCAGTTTGGGGGGGCCCCCCTACGAGCAGTACTTC.